These 4 T cell receptor beta chains were all obtained from the same sample, sequenced in a study of T cells in Graves' hyperthyroidism and ophthalmopathy. What was amplified from RNA transcripts were TCR beta CDR3 regions. The study used the HTBI primer set for a first-round RT-PCR of the TCR CDR3. TCRdb re-called the multiplex PCR reads through MiXCR, storing one row per CDR3 protein. The repertoire holds roughly 720,000 distinct CDR3 sequences, with 17% as singletons. What was sequenced was blood. The origin of the receptors is a man between 50 and 59 years old with Graves' hyperthyroidism.

This clonotype was seen a handful of times. CDR3 DNA: TGTGCCAGCAGCCAAATCCTAGCGGGAGGGGATACGCAGTATTTT. This codes for CASSQILAGGDTQYF. This chain links TRBV14 with TRBJ2-3; 12 nucleotides match TRBD2. Germline V gives CDR1 SGHDN, CDR2 FVKESK. This CDR3 has 15 residues. The trim removed 2 bases at V and 6 bases at J, leaving 3 bases unmatched.

The chain links TRBV5-1 to TRBJ2-3, with 10 bases lining up with TRBD2. The CDR3 runs to 14 residues. The V and J ends lost 6 bases and 6 bases, in that order; junction bases with no gene match: 7. The germline gives CDR1 SGHRS, CDR2 YFSETQ. CDR3: CASKPGLASDTQYF. The CDR3, as DNA: TGCGCCAGCAAACCGGGACTAGCGTCCGATACGCAGTATTTT.

The chain recombines TRBV20-1 with TRBJ2-3; D assignment may be TRBD1 or TRBD2 (6 bases each). This CDR3 comprises 13 residues. Trimming shortened V by 3 bases and J by 2 bases, and 9 bases separated the two germline ends. Germline assignment: CDR1 DFQATT and CDR2 SNEGSKA (reference sequence). The CDR3 region has the DNA TGCAGTGCTAGGACGGGGGCCACAGATACGCAGTATTTT. Protein sequence: CSARTGATDTQYF.

This clonotype was seen many times. This chain joins TRBV27 and TRBJ1-2; possibly TRBD1 for D (5 bases). CDR1 MNHEY and CDR2 SMNVEV come from the germline V gene (reference sequence). This CDR3 has 16 residues. Trimming took off 4 bases at V and 4 bases at J, with 19 bases between the two ends. The CDR3 is CASSSFAVAGTYGYTF. The CDR3 DNA reads as TGTGCCAGCAGTTCCTTCGCCGTAGCAGGGACCTATGGCTACACCTTC.